The source of this T cell receptor (beta chain) is a study of cytomegalovirus exposure and HLA in healthy donors. Background on the study: In a later analysis, it was reported that the approximately 110 validation repertoires had been produced on the same platform as the 670 or so repertoires belonging to the first cohort. Study findings and constraints: The study labeled around 160 TCR beta chains cytomegalovirus-associated. The authors confirmed in vitro that three CMV-associated chains were specific for CMV antigens.

From the roughly 110-subject validation cohort, which was separate from the approximately 670-subject first cohort, the donors were drawn. Method: immunoSEQ multiplex PCR; TCRdb's copy keeps in-frame clones and lacks some. The sample consists of 200,000 to 250,000 clones, around nine tenths of them appearing once. Worth noting for this clone: Its antigen is unidentified.

The source is a woman younger than 35 in good health and CMV-seronegative. Sequenced: PBMCs.

DNA of the CDR3: TGTGCCAGCAGCGCCATCCCGGCCGGGGAGCTGTTTTTT. Protein sequence: CASSAIPAGELFF. The rearrangement links TRBV9 to TRBJ2-2, with D unresolved. Per germline, CDR1 SGDLS and CDR2 YYNGEE. Trimming removed 3 bases from V and 6 bases from J, with 9 bases in between. This CDR3 contains 13 residues.